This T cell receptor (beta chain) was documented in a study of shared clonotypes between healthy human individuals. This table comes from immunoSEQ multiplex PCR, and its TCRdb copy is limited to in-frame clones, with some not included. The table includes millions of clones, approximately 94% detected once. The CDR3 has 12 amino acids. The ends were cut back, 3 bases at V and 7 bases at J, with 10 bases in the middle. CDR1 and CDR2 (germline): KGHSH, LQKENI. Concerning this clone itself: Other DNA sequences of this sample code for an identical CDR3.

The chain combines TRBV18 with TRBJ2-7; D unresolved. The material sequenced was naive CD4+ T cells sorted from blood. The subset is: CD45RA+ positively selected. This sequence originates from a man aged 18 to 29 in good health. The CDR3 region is CASSPSGLEQYF. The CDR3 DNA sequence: TGTGCCAGCTCACCTTCCGGCCTTGAGCAGTACTTC. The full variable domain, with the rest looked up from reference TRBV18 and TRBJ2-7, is NAGVMQNPRHLVRRRGQEARLRCSPMKGHSHVYWYRQLPEEGLKFMVYLQKENIIDESGMPKERFSAEFPKEGPSILRIQQVVRGDSAAYFCASSPSGLEQYFGPGTRLTVT.